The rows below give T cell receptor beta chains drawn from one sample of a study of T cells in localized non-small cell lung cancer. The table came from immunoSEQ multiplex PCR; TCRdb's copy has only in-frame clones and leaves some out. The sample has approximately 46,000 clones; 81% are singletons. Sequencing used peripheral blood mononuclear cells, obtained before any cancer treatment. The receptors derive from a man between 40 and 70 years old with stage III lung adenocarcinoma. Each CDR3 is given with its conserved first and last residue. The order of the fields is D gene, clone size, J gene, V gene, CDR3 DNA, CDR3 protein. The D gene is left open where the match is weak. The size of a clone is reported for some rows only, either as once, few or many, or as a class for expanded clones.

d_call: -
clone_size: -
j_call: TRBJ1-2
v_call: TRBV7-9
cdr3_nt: TGTGCCAGCAGCCCCCCAGGGCCCTTCTATGGCTACACCTTC
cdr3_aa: CASSPPGPFYGYTF

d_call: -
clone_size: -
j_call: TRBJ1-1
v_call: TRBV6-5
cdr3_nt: TGTGCCAGCAGTTACGGAGCTGAAGCTTTCTTT
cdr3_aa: CASSYGAEAFF

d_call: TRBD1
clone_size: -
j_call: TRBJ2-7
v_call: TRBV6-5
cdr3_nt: TGTGCCAGCAGTTTACAGGGGAACGTTGTGGAGCAGTACTTC
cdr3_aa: CASSLQGNVVEQYF

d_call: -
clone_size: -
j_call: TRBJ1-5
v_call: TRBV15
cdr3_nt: TGTGCCACCAGCAGCGAAGGGGGTAATCAGCCCCAGCATTTT
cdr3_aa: CATSSEGGNQPQHF

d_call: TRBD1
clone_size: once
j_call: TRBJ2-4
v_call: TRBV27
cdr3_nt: TGTGCCAGCAGTCTAGGGACAGCTAAAAACATTCAGTACTTC
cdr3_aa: CASSLGTAKNIQYF

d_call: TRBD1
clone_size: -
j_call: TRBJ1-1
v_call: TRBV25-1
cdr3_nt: TGTGCCAGCAGTGCGCTCGGGACAGGTCAAGCTTTCTTT
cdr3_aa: CASSALGTGQAFF

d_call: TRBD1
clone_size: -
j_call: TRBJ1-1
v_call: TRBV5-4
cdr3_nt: TGTGCCAGCAGCTTGGGGACAGGGCTGAACACTGAAGCTTTCTTT
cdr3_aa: CASSLGTGLNTEAFF

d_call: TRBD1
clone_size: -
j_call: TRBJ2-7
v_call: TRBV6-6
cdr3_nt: TGTGCCAGCAGTAAAACGGGACAGTCCTACGAGCAGTACTTC
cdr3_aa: CASSKTGQSYEQYF

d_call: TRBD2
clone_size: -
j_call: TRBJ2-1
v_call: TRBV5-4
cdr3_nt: TGTGCCAGCAGCTTCGACAGCGGGGTTCACGGGCAGTTCTTC
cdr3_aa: CASSFDSGVHGQFF

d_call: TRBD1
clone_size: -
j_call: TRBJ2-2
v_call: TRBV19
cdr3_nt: TGTGCCAGTAGTCGCCGACAGGGGGCATGGACCGGGGAGCTGTTTTTT
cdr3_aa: CASSRRQGAWTGELFF

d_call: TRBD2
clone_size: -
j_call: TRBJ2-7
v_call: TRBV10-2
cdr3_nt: TGCGCCAGCAGCGGCGGGGGGGCCGGGTACGAGCAGTACTTC
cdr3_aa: CASSGGGAGYEQYF

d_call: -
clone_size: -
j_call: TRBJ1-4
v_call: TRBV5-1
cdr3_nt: TGCGCCAGCAGCTTGGGATCCCCCCGAGCCGGGTGGGATGAAAAACTGTTTTTT
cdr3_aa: CASSLGSPRAGWDEKLFF

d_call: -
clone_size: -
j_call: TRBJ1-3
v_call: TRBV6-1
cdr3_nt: TGTGCCAGCAATGTCCGGGGAAACACCATATATTTT
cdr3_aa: CASNVRGNTIYF

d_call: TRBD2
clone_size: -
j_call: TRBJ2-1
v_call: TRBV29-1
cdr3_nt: TGCAGCGTTGAAGTTGGGAGGGGAACTGAGCAGTTCTTC
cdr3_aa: CSVEVGRGTEQFF

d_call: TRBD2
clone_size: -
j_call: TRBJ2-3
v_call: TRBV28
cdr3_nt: TGTGCCAGCAGTTCTGTAGCGGGGCATAGCACAGATACGCAGTATTTT
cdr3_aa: CASSSVAGHSTDTQYF

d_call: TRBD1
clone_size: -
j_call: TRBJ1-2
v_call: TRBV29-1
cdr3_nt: TGCAGCGTTGAAGCCGGGACAGGATACTATGGCTACACCTTC
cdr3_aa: CSVEAGTGYYGYTF

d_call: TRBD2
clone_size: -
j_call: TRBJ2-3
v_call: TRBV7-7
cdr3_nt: TGTGCCAGCAGCTCGGGGACTAATCGTGGCGATACGCAGTATTTT
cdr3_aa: CASSSGTNRGDTQYF

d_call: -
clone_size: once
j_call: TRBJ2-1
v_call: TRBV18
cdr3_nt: TGTGCCAGCTCCCTAGGCCCCAATGAGCAGTTCTTC
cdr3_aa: CASSLGPNEQFF

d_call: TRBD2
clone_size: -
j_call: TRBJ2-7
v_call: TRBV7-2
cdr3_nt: TGTGCCAGCAGCCCTAGGGAGCTTCAGCGGGGGGTGTACGAGCAGTACTTC
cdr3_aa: CASSPRELQRGVYEQYF

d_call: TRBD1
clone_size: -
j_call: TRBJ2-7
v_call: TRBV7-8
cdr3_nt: TGTGCCAGCAGCTCTACCGGGACAGTCAACGAGCAGTACTTC
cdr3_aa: CASSSTGTVNEQYF

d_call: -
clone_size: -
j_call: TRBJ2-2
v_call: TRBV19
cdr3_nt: TGTGCCAGTAGTATAAAGATAGGCGACACCGGGGAGCTGTTTTTT
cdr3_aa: CASSIKIGDTGELFF

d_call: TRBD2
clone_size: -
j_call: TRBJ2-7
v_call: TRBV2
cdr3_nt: TGTGCCAGCACCGGGACTAGCGGGCCTTACGAGCAGTACTTC
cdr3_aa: CASTGTSGPYEQYF

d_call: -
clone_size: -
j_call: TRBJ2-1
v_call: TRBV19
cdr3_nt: TGTGCCAGTAGTATAGTTACACAGAATGAGCAGTTCTTC
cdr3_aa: CASSIVTQNEQFF

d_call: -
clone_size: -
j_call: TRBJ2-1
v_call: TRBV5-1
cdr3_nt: TGCGCCAGCAGCTCGCGACTAGCCTACAATGAGCAGTTCTTC
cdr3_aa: CASSSRLAYNEQFF

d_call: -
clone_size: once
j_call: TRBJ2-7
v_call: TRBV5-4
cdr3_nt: TGTGCCAGCAGCTTTGGAGGCGCAGGGGGAGCCGGAGGGGAGCAGTACTTC
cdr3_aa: CASSFGGAGGAGGEQYF

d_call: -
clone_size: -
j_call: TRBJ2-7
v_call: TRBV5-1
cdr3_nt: TGCGCCAGCAGCCTCGGACAGATCTACGAGCAGTACTTC
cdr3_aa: CASSLGQIYEQYF

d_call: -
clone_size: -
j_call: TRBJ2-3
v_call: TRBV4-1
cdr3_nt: TGCGCCAGCAGCTTCGGGGGGCCAAGAGATACGCAGTATTTT
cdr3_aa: CASSFGGPRDTQYF

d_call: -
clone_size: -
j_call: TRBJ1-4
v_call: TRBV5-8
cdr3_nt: TGTGCCAGCAGCTTTTTCCGCCAGGGAAATGAAAAACTGTTTTTT
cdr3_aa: CASSFFRQGNEKLFF

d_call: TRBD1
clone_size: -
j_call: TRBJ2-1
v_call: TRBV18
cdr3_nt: TGTGCCAGCTCACCGGGACAGGACAATGAGCAGTTCTTC
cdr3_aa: CASSPGQDNEQFF

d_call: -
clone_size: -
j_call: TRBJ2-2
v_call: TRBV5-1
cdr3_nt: TGCGCCAGCAGCTTGGAGCGGGCGAACACCGGGGAGCTGTTTTTT
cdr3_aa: CASSLERANTGELFF

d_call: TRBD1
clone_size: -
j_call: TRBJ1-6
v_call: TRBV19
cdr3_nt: TGTGCCAGTCGGCTACAGGGGGCGGGGAATTCACCCCTCCACTTT
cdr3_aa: CASRLQGAGNSPLHF

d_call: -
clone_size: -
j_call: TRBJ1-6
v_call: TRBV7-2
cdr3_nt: TGTGCCAGCAGCTTAGCCGGTTCCTATAATTCACCCCTCCACTTT
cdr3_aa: CASSLAGSYNSPLHF

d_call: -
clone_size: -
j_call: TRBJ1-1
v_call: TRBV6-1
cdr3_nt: TGTGCCAGCATCCTAGACGGGGAGATGAACACTGAAGCTTTCTTT
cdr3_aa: CASILDGEMNTEAFF

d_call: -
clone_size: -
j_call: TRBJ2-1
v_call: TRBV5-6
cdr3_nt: TGTGCCAGCTTCCGGGCAGCCGACAATGAGCAGTTCTTC
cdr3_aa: CASFRAADNEQFF

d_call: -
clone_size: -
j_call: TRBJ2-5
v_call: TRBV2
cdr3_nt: TGTGCCAGCACCAAGACTAGAGGGCCCGAGACCCAGTACTTC
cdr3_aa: CASTKTRGPETQYF

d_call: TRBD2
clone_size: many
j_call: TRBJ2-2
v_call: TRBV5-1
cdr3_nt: TGCGCCAGCACCCTGTGGGGGGGAGCGAACACCGGGGAGCTGTTTTTT
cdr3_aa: CASTLWGGANTGELFF

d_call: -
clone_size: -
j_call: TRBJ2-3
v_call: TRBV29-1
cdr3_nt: TGCAGCGTTGAACTAGTAACTGATACGCAGTATTTT
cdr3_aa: CSVELVTDTQYF

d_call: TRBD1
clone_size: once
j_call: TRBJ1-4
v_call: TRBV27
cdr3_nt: TGTGCCAGCAGTTCCCGACAGGGTGATAATGAAAAACTGTTTTTT
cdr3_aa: CASSSRQGDNEKLFF

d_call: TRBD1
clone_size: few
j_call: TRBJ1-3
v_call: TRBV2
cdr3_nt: TGTGCCAGCAGAGAGGGGACAGGCTCTGGAAACACCATATATTTT
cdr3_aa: CASREGTGSGNTIYF

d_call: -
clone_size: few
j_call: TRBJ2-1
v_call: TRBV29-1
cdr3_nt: TGCAGCGTTGAAACGCAGGGGAGGTTCCTCTACAATGAGCAGTTCTTC
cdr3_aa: CSVETQGRFLYNEQFF

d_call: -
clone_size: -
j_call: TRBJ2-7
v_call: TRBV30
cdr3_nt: TGTGCCTGGAGTGTAATGGCCGAGCAGTACTTC
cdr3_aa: CAWSVMAEQYF

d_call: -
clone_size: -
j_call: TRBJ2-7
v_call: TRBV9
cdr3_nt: TGTGCCAGCAGCGTAGGATCAGGAACCGAGCAGTACTTC
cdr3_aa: CASSVGSGTEQYF

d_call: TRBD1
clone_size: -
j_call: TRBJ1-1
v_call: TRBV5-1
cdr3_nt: TGCGCCAGCAGCTTGGCAGCAGGGGGCACTGAAGCTTTCTTT
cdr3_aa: CASSLAAGGTEAFF

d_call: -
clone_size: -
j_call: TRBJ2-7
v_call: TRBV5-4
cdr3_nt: TGTGCCAGCAGCTGGGCCGGCCCTGGCTACGAGCAGTACTTC
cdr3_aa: CASSWAGPGYEQYF

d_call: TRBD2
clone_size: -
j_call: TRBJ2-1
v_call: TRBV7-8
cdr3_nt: TGTGCCAGCAGCTTATCCAGCGGGGGGCTCTACAATGAGCAGTTCTTC
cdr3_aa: CASSLSSGGLYNEQFF

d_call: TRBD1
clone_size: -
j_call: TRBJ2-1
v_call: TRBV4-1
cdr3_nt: TGCGCCAGCAGCCAAGAAGGCCACACAGGGGGACGCTACAATGAGCAGTTCTTC
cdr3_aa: CASSQEGHTGGRYNEQFF

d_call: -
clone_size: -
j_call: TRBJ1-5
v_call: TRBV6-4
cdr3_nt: TGTGCCAGCAGTGACCGACAGCACAATCAGCCCCAGCATTTT
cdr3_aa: CASSDRQHNQPQHF

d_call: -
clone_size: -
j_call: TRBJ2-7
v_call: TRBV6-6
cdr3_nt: TGTGCCAGCAGTTCCCCACAGGGCGGCTACGAGCAGTACTTC
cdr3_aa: CASSSPQGGYEQYF

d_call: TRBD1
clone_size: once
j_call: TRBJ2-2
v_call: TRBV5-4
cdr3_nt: TGTGCCAGCAGCTTGGCGCCCGGACAGGGAACCGGGGAGCTGTTTTTT
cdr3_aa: CASSLAPGQGTGELFF

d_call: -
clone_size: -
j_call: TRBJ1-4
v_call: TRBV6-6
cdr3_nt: TGTGCCAGCAGTAAGACAGGCGGTAATGAAAAACTGTTTTTT
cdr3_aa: CASSKTGGNEKLFF

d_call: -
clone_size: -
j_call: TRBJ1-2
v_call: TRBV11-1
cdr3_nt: TGTGCCAGCAGCCCGGGAGGGGCGATCTATGGCTACACCTTC
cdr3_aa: CASSPGGAIYGYTF

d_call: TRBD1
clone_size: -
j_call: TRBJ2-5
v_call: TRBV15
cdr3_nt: TGTGCCACCAGCGGACCCGGGACAGCCGATGGAGTGGAAGAGACCCAGTACTTC
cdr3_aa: CATSGPGTADGVEETQYF

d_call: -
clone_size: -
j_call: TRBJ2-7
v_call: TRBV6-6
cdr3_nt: TGTGCCAGCAGTTACTCTTCCAGCGGCGAGCAGTACTTC
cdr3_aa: CASSYSSSGEQYF

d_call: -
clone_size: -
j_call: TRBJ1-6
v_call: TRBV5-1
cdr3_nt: TGCGCCAGCAGCTTGGAGGCGGTGAACTCACCCCTCCACTTT
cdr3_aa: CASSLEAVNSPLHF

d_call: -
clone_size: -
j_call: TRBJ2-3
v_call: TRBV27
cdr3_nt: TGTGCCAGCAGTTCACGTCCTAGGGTTTTGGGCGCAGATACGCAGTATTTT
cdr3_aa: CASSSRPRVLGADTQYF

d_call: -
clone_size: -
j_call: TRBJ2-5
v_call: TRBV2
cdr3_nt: TGTGCCAGCAGGGGGGACGGAATGTGGGGGACCCAGTACTTC
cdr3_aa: CASRGDGMWGTQYF

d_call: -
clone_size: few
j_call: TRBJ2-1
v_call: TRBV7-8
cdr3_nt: TGTGCCAGCAGCCGACAGTCGTACAATGAGCAGTTCTTC
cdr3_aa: CASSRQSYNEQFF